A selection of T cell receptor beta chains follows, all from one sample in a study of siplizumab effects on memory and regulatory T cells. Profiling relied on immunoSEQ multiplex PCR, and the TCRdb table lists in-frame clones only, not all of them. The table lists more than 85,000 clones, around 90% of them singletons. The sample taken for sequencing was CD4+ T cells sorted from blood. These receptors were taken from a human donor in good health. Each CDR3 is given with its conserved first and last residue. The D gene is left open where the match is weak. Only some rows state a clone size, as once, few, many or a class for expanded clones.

TGTGCCAGCAGTGAACAAGGGTCCGACTATGGCTACACCTTC	CASSEQGSDYGYTF	NA	NA	TRBJ1-2	TRBV2
TGTGCCAGCAGGAGGTCGAACACCGGGGAGCTGTTTTTT	CASRRSNTGELFF	NA	NA	TRBJ2-2	TRBV6-5
TGTGCCAGCAGCTCATCGACGGAGCAGTACTTC	CASSSSTEQYF	NA	NA	TRBJ2-7	TRBV7-6
TGTGCCAGCTCACCAGGACAAATCTACGAGCAGTACTTC	CASSPGQIYEQYF	NA	NA	TRBJ2-7	TRBV18
TGTGCCAGCAGCTTAGATCGAGGCGGCCAAGAGACCCAGTACTTC	CASSLDRGGQETQYF	NA	NA	TRBJ2-5	TRBV7-6
TGTGCCAGCAGCTTAGTCCCTAGCGGGAGCGCTAACACCGGGGAGCTGTTTTTT	CASSLVPSGSANTGELFF	NA	TRBD2	TRBJ2-2	TRBV7-2
TGTGCCAGCAGCTTAGCCGGGACCTACGAGCAGTACTTC	CASSLAGTYEQYF	once	NA	TRBJ2-7	TRBV7-8
TGTGCCAGCAGCTTAGTGACAGGGCTGGGGGTAGCCAAAAACATTCAGTACTTC	CASSLVTGLGVAKNIQYF	once	TRBD1	TRBJ2-4	TRBV7-9
TGTGCCAGCAGCAAATTCCGGCCAGTAAAAAAGTGGATGAGCACTAACCCCAATGAAAAACTGTTTTTT	CASSKFRPVKKWMSTNPNEKLFF	NA	NA	TRBJ1-4	TRBV21-1
TGTGCCAGCAGCCCCCACCGGGACAGGGTATTGAATGAGCAGTTCTTC	CASSPHRDRVLNEQFF	NA	TRBD1	TRBJ2-1	TRBV7-2
TGTGCCAGCAGCCCCATAACTAGCGGGTTGACCCTTAGCTCCTACAATGAGCAGTTCTTC	CASSPITSGLTLSSYNEQFF	NA	TRBD2	TRBJ2-1	TRBV14
TGTGCCACCAGCAGAGCGACCGGGACAGGGAGCTTCTCTGGGGCCAACGTCCTGACTTTC	CATSRATGTGSFSGANVLTF	NA	TRBD1	TRBJ2-6	TRBV15
TGTGCCAGCAGCCCCTTGGGGGGGAGGGCCTACAATGAGCAGTTCTTC	CASSPLGGRAYNEQFF	NA	TRBD2	TRBJ2-1	TRBV7-3
TGTGCTAGTGGTTTGGTACGATCCGGGGCCAACACTGAAGCTTTCTTT	CASGLVRSGANTEAFF	NA	NA	TRBJ1-1	TRBV12-5
TGTGCTGGGCGTCGGGGACCTAATGAAAAACTGTTTTTT	CAGRRGPNEKLFF	NA	NA	TRBJ1-4	TRBV2
TGTGCCAGTAGCAGGGGACCCAATCAGCCCCAGCATTTT	CASSRGPNQPQHF	few	NA	TRBJ1-5	TRBV19
TGTGCCAGCAGCACTCAGGTCCACGGGGAGCTGTTTTTT	CASSTQVHGELFF	NA	NA	TRBJ2-2	TRBV7-2
TGTGCCAGCAGCCAAGCATCCGGCGGCAGGGTCGACTACACCTTC	CASSQASGGRVDYTF	once	NA	TRBJ1-2	TRBV4-2
TGTGCCAGCAGCCAGATTCCCCTAGCGGGAGCTGTGACAGATACGCAGTATTTT	CASSQIPLAGAVTDTQYF	NA	TRBD2	TRBJ2-3	TRBV4-2
TGTGCCAGCAGTGACACGGTGGATACGCAGTATTTT	CASSDTVDTQYF	NA	NA	TRBJ2-3	TRBV25-1
TGTGCCAGCAGTTTATCTGGCCCCTACAATGAGCAGTTCTTC	CASSLSGPYNEQFF	NA	NA	TRBJ2-1	TRBV27
TGTGCCAGCAGACACAGGGGGAACACTGAAGCTTTCTTT	CASRHRGNTEAFF	NA	TRBD1	TRBJ1-1	TRBV5-4
TGCGCCAGCAGCCAAGATCTAGCCAAAAACATTCAGTACTTC	CASSQDLAKNIQYF	NA	NA	TRBJ2-4	TRBV4-3
TGCGCCAGCAGCATCAGCCAGAACACTGAAGCTTTCTTT	CASSISQNTEAFF	NA	NA	TRBJ1-1	TRBV5-1
TGCGCCAGCAGCCTCTTAGACAGGGGGCGTGAAAAACTGTTTTTT	CASSLLDRGREKLFF	NA	TRBD1	TRBJ1-4	TRBV4-3
TGTGCCACCAGCAGAGAGTTGGGCACCGGGGAGCTGTTTTTT	CATSRELGTGELFF	NA	NA	TRBJ2-2	TRBV15
TGTGCCAGTAGTCTTAAGCGGGCGTCGAACACCGGGGAGCTGTTTTTT	CASSLKRASNTGELFF	once	NA	TRBJ2-2	TRBV19
TGTGCCAGTCAACAGGGGGCCAACGTCCTGACTTTC	CASQQGANVLTF	once	NA	TRBJ2-6	TRBV19
TGCGCCAGCAGCCTCGACAGGGTCGTCTCCTACGAGCAGTACTTC	CASSLDRVVSYEQYF	NA	TRBD1	TRBJ2-7	TRBV4-3
TGTGCCAGTAGTGATCCGGGACGGACCTCAGATACGCAGTATTTT	CASSDPGRTSDTQYF	NA	NA	TRBJ2-3	TRBV19
TGTGCCAGCCGGTCACTAGCCCGTTCGACTAAGACCCAGTACTTC	CASRSLARSTKTQYF	once	NA	TRBJ2-5	TRBV6-5
TGTGCCAGCAGCTTAAGCGGGCAGGTGAGTCAGCCCCAGCATTTT	CASSLSGQVSQPQHF	NA	NA	TRBJ1-5	TRBV7-8
TGTGCTAGTGGTTTGGTACTCGGGGGGAGAGAGACCCAGTACTTC	CASGLVLGGRETQYF	NA	TRBD2	TRBJ2-5	TRBV12-5
TGCAGCGCTCGGGGGTGGGGCGACACCGGGGAGCTGTTTTTT	CSARGWGDTGELFF	few	NA	TRBJ2-2	TRBV29-1
TGTGCCAGCAGCTCCTTCATTAGTGGTGTAAACACAGATACGCAGTATTTT	CASSSFISGVNTDTQYF	NA	NA	TRBJ2-3	TRBV7-9
TGTGCCAGCGGCTCTGGGGAAGGGAAAGAGCAGTACTTC	CASGSGEGKEQYF	NA	NA	TRBJ2-7	TRBV18
TGTGCCAGCAGCTCCTACAGGGGAGGACCAGATACGCAGTATTTT	CASSSYRGGPDTQYF	NA	NA	TRBJ2-3	TRBV7-9
TGCGCCAGCAGTCAATCAAGGGGTAAAATACAGTTCTTC	CASSQSRGKIQFF	NA	NA	TRBJ2-1	TRBV23-1
TGTGCCAGCAGTGAACAACAGGGGGCCAACGAGCAGTACTTC	CASSEQQGANEQYF	once	TRBD1	TRBJ2-7	TRBV6-1
TGTGCCAGCAGTTTGAGAGGACAGAGCTACGAGCAGTACTTC	CASSLRGQSYEQYF	NA	NA	TRBJ2-7	TRBV28
TGTGCCAGCAGCACACGCACCTACGAGCAGTACTTC	CASSTRTYEQYF	NA	NA	TRBJ2-7	TRBV11-2
TGTGCCTGGGACAGGGGCTCCTACGAGCAGTACTTC	CAWDRGSYEQYF	NA	TRBD1	TRBJ2-7	TRBV30
TGTGCCAGCAGCAGGACAGGCTCAACTAATGAAAAACTGTTTTTT	CASSRTGSTNEKLFF	NA	TRBD1	TRBJ1-4	TRBV6-1
TGTGCCAGTAGTACAGCGGGAGAGTGGAATGAGCAGTTCTTC	CASSTAGEWNEQFF	NA	TRBD2	TRBJ2-1	TRBV19
TGTGCCAGCAGCTCGGGACTAGTTTCCGGGGAGCTGTTTTTT	CASSSGLVSGELFF	NA	TRBD2	TRBJ2-2	TRBV7-3
TGTGCCACCAGCACCAGACAGGGTGCAACTAATGAAAAACTGTTTTTT	CATSTRQGATNEKLFF	NA	TRBD1	TRBJ1-4	TRBV15
TGTGCCAGTAGCCGGGGAGAGGACTACGAGCAGTACTTC	CASSRGEDYEQYF	once	NA	TRBJ2-7	TRBV19
TGTGCCAGCAGCCGAGGACAGGGGGGCACAGATACGCAGTATTTT	CASSRGQGGTDTQYF	NA	TRBD1	TRBJ2-3	TRBV7-9
TGTGCCAGCAGCTTGGGCCGAGCGGACAGGCTGAACACTGAAGCTTTCTTT	CASSLGRADRLNTEAFF	NA	TRBD1	TRBJ1-1	TRBV5-5
TGTGCCAGCAGCTTGGCGGGAACAGTCTCTGGAAACACCATATATTTT	CASSLAGTVSGNTIYF	NA	NA	TRBJ1-3	TRBV5-6
TGTGCCTGGAGTGTAGACAGCAACTATGGCTACACCTTC	CAWSVDSNYGYTF	NA	NA	TRBJ1-2	TRBV30
TGTGCCAGCAGCGCCCAGCCGACAGGGGCCGACGAGCAGTACTTC	CASSAQPTGADEQYF	NA	TRBD1	TRBJ2-7	TRBV9
TGTGCCAGCAGCTTATTTCAAGAGACCCAGTACTTC	CASSLFQETQYF	NA	NA	TRBJ2-5	TRBV7-6
TGTGCCAGCAGTACCATTAGCGGGAGGATAGAGACCCAGTACTTC	CASSTISGRIETQYF	NA	TRBD2	TRBJ2-5	TRBV28
TGTGCCAGCAGCCGACGACAGGGTTATGAAAAACTGTTTTTT	CASSRRQGYEKLFF	NA	TRBD1	TRBJ1-4	TRBV27
TGTGCCAGCAGCGCCGGGACTTCCAAAGAGACCCAGTACTTC	CASSAGTSKETQYF	NA	NA	TRBJ2-5	TRBV9
TGTGCCAGCAGCGCCCACAGGGGGAACACTGAAGCTTTCTTT	CASSAHRGNTEAFF	NA	TRBD1	TRBJ1-1	TRBV9